This entry lists 8 T cell receptor beta chains sequenced from one sample in a study of T cell repertoires in cytomegalovirus infection. One entry per CDR3 protein, called by TCRdb with MiXCR from the reads. The sample has 550,000 to 700,000 distinct CDR3 sequences; 35% to 50% are singletons. Antigen specificity for these receptors is unknown. The material was cultured PBMCs, obtained from culture after CMV antigen stimulation. The receptor source for this set is a human donor in good health (CMV status not recorded). Some clones in this sample may be carry-over from other donors' samples.

This clonotype was found a few times. V gene TRBV4-1 combines with J gene TRBJ1-4; D perhaps matches TRBD1 (6 bases). The germline CDR1 and CDR2 sequences are MGHRA and YSYEKL. This CDR3 is built from 15 residues. Trimming removed 0 bases at V and 7 bases at J, with 12 bases between. Here the CDR3 reads CASSQEGTTSEKLFF. The DNA for the CDR3 is TGCGCCAGCAGCCAAGAAGGGACAACTTCTGAAAAACTGTTTTTT.

A remark on this clonotype: A junction end diverges from the germline sequence, so it may reflect a read error. The chain joins TRBV7-2 to TRBJ2-3; D remains unclear. CDR3 size: 13 residues. Germline values: CDR1 SGHTA, CDR2 FQGNSA. CDR3 loop: CASSFFLTDTHYF. In DNA form, the CDR3 reads TGTGCCAGCAGCTTCTTTCTCACAGATACGCACTATTTT.

The chain is built from TRBV19 and TRBJ1-1; D gene ambiguous. The V and J ends lost 5 bases and 3 bases respectively, with 13 bases between them. CDR3 length: 14 residues. The germline CDR1 and CDR2 sequences are LNHDA and SQIVND (reference sequence). The CDR3: CASSQNGPYTEAFF. The DNA of the CDR3 is TGTGCCAGTAGTCAGAACGGGCCCTACACTGAAGCTTTCTTT.

In its sample, this clonotype was seen a few times. The chain joins TRBV12-3 or TRBV12-4 to TRBJ2-5; D ambiguous. V lost 5 bases to trimming and J lost 9 bases, with 16 bases between them. The CDR3 contains 13 residues. The DNA of the CDR3 is TGTGCCAGCAGTCCACCGGTACCTGAGGCCCAGTACTTC. Its protein is CASSPPVPEAQYF.

The rearrangement uses TRBV4-1 and TRBJ1-2, with a weak D call TRBD1 (6 bases). The V end lost 3 bases, the J end lost 0 bases, and 11 bases lay between the germline ends. The CDR3 covers 15 residues. From germline, CDR1 is MGHRA and CDR2 YSYEKL. The CDR3 bases are TGCGCCAGCAGCCATCGGACAGCTTCTAACTATGGCTACACCTTC. Encoded protein: CASSHRTASNYGYTF.

The J gene is TRBJ2-7, the V gene TRBV6-2 or TRBV6-3; 7 bases are shared with TRBD1. CDR3 length: 13 residues. J lost 2 bases, V lost 6 bases, and 4 bases had no gene match. Germline CDR1 and CDR2: MNHEY and SVGEGT. CDR3 sequence reads: CASRMTGTYEQYF. CDR3 DNA sequence: TGTGCCAGCAGGATGACAGGGACCTACGAGCAGTACTTC.

CDR3 DNA sequence: TGTGCCAGCAGCTTATCGGGGGACACAGATACGCAGTATTTT. As protein: CASSLSGDTDTQYF. The chain couples TRBV7-9 to TRBJ2-3, with D perhaps matching TRBD2 (6 bases). CDR1 is SEHNR, CDR2 FQNEAQ, per germline (reference sequence). The CDR3 is 14 amino acids. The V and J ends lost 2 bases and 2 bases respectively, with 8 bases between them.

CDR3 sequence (DNA): TGCGCCAGCACCCTTGGCCCGGGGGTTAAGCAGTTCTTC. It translates to CASTLGPGVKQFF. V usage is TRBV4-1 and J usage is TRBJ2-1; the D gene is possibly TRBD2 (6 bases). V dropped 7 bases and J dropped 11 bases, with 18 bases sitting between them. The CDR3 length is 13 residues. Per the germline V gene, CDR1 is MGHRA and CDR2 is YSYEKL.